The T cell receptor beta chain under discussion was sequenced for a study of immune characterization of retroperitoneal liposarcoma. Germline CDR1 is MNHEY and CDR2 is SVGAGI. This CDR3 spans 15 amino acids. V lost 4 bases, J lost 4 bases, and 6 bases stayed unmatched. MiXCR, applied by TCRdb to the PCR reads, yields one record per CDR3 protein. The sample shows 10,000 to 12,000 distinct CDR3 sequences, about 27% of them seen only once. The sample consisted of tumor tissue. The clonotype originates from a male donor with retroperitoneal liposarcoma. The rearrangement uses TRBV6-5 and TRBJ2-1; the match to TRBD2 covers 8 bases. CDR3: CASSSPTSDYNEQFF. The CDR3 bases are TGTGCCAGCAGTTCCCCGACTAGCGATTACAATGAGCAGTTCTTC.